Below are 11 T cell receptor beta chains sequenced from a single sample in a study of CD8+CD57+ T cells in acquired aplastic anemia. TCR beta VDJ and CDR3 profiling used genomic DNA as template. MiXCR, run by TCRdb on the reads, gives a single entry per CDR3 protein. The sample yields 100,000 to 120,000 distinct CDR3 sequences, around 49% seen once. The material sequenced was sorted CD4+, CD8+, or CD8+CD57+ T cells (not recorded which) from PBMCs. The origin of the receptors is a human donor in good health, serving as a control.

The CDR3 DNA is TGCAGTGCTAGAGGGGGTAATAGCAATCAGCCCCAGCATTTT. Its protein is CSARGGNSNQPQHF. The chain joins TRBV20-1 to TRBJ1-5; D gene unclear. V shed 1 base and J shed 0 bases, with 7 bases lying between them. This CDR3 is 14 amino acids long. Germline CDR1 DFQATT, CDR2 SNEGSKA (reference sequence).

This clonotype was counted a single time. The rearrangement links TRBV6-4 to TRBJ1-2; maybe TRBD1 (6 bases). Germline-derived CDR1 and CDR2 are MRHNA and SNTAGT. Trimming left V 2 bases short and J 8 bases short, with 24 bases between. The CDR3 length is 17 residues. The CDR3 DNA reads TGTGCCAGCAGTGACGGGCGGGACACCGGGGAGCGAAACGGCTACACCTTC. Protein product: CASSDGRDTGERNGYTF.

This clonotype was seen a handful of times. Here the CDR3 reads CASSEVPSPATNEKLFF. The CDR3 nucleotides are TGTGCCAGCAGTGAAGTACCCAGCCCTGCAACTAATGAAAAACTGTTTTTT. V and J are TRBV6-1 and TRBJ1-4; D gene ambiguous. CDR1 MNHNS and CDR2 SASEGT come from the germline V gene. CDR3 size: 17 residues. V lost 1 base and J 0 bases, leaving 12 bases between the germline ends.

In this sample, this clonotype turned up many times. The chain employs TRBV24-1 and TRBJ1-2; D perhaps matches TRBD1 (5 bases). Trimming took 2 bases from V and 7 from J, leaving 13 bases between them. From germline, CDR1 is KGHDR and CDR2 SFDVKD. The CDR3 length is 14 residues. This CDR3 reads CATSDYRQPFGYTF. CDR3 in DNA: TGTGCCACCAGTGATTATCGACAGCCTTTTGGCTACACCTTC.

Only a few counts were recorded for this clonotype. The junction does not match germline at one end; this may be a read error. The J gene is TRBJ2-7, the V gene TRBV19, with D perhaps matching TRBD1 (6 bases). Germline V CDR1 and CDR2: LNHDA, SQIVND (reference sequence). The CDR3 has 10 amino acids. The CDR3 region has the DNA TGTGCCAGTAGTACCCGACACAGGGCCTTC. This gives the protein CASSTRHRAF.

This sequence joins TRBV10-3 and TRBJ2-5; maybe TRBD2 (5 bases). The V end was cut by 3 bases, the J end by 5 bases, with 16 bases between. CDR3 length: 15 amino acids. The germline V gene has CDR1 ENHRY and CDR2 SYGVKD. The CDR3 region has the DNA TGTGCCATCAGTGATGCTAGAGGGCTCGGGGAGACCCAGTACTTC. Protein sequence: CAISDARGLGETQYF.

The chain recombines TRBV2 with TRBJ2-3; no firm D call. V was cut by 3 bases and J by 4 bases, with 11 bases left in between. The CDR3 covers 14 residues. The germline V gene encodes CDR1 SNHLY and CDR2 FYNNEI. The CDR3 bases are TGTGCCAGCAGTGAGGTAAAGGGATCAGATACGCAGTATTTT. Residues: CASSEVKGSDTQYF.

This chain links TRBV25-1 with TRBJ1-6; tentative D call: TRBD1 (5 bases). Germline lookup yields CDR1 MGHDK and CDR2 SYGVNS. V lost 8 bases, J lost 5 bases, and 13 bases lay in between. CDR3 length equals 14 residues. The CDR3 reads CASGRGEDNSPLHF. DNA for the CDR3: TGTGCCAGCGGTCGGGGGGAGGATAATTCACCCCTCCACTTT.

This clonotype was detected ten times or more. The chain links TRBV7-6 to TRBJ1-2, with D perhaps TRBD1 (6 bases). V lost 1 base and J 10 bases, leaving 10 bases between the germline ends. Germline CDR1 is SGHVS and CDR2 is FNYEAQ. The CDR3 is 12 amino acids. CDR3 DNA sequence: TGTGCCAGCAGCTTAGGAGACAGGTCCTACACCTTC. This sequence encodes CASSLGDRSYTF.

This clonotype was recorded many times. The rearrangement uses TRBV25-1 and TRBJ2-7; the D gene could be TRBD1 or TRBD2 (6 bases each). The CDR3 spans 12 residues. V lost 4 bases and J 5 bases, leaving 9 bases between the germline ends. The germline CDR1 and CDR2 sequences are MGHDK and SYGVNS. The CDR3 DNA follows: TGTGCCAGCAGTGGGGGGGCCGACGAGCAGTACTTC. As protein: CASSGGADEQYF.

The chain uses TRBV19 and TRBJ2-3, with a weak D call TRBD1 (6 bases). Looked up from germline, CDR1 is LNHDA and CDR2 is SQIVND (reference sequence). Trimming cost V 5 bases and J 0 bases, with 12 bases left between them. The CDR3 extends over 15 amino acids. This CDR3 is CASSHRVGSTDTQYF. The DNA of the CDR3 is TGTGCCAGTAGTCACAGGGTTGGGAGCACAGATACGCAGTATTTT.